The 9 T cell receptor beta chains below were found in one sample sequenced in a study of radiotherapy plus CTLA-4 blockade in lung cancer. Profiled with immunoSEQ multiplex PCR; TCRdb holds only in-frame clones, not every one. The table lists tens of thousands of clones, over 80% of them singletons. This specimen consisted of peripheral blood, obtained from a patient treated with radiotherapy plus ipilimumab. The receptor set was obtained from a human donor with non-small cell lung cancer who had stable disease on radiotherapy plus ipilimumab.

This clone was seen a few times. This sequence joins TRBV5-1 and TRBJ2-3, with 8 bases lining up with TRBD2. V lost 4 bases and J lost 2; bases outside the gene matches: 6. The CDR3 runs 15 residues. CDR1 is SGHRS, CDR2 YFSETQ, per germline. CDR3 nucleotides: TGCGCCAGCAGCCGTAGCGGGGCTAACACAGATACGCAGTATTTT. Amino acid sequence: CASSRSGANTDTQYF.

The J gene is TRBJ2-7, the V gene TRBV28; weak D call: TRBD2 (5 bases). There are 12 residues in the CDR3. Deletions cut 2 bases from V and 3 bases from J, with 5 bases between. Germline lookup yields CDR1 MDHEN and CDR2 SYDVKM. The CDR3 is CASSLRDYEQYF. CDR3 DNA: TGTGCCAGCAGTTTACGGGACTACGAGCAGTACTTC.

This clone showed up just a few times. The chain is built from TRBV18 and TRBJ2-7; D tentatively fits TRBD1 or TRBD2 (5 bases each). Germline CDR1 and CDR2: KGHSH and LQKENI. V was trimmed by 3 bases and J by 6 bases, leaving 18 bases between them. The CDR3 runs to 15 residues. The CDR3 bases are TGTGCCAGCTCACCGGGACCTACAGGCCTCTTCGAGCAGTACTTC. This gives the protein CASSPGPTGLFEQYF.

The chain has TRBV13 and TRBJ1-6, with TRBD1 as a possible D gene (5 bases). The V and J ends lost 5 bases and 4 bases respectively, with 12 bases between them. The CDR3 extends over 15 amino acids. Germline CDR1 PRHDT, CDR2 FYEKMQ (reference sequence). This chain's CDR3 is CASSQETAYNSPLHF. The CDR3 DNA sequence: TGTGCCAGCAGCCAGGAGACAGCGTATAATTCACCCCTCCACTTT.

CDR3 bases: TGCGCCAGCAGCTTGGACAGACCCACTGAAGCTTTCTTT. Amino acid sequence: CASSLDRPTEAFF. The chain joins TRBV5-1 to TRBJ1-1; D remains ambiguous. Germline assignment: CDR1 SGHRS and CDR2 YFSETQ. This CDR3 contains 13 residues. Trimming shortened V by 0 bases and J by 4 bases, and 7 bases separated the two germline ends. The full variable domain, completed using reference TRBV5-1 and TRBJ1-1, is KAGVTQTPRYLIKTRGQQVTLSCSPISGHRSVSWYQQTPGQGLQFLFEYFSETQRNKGNFPGRFSGRQFSNSRSEMNVSTLELGDSALYLCASSLDRPTEAFFGQGTRLTVV.

In its sample, this clone was seen once. The chain couples TRBV7-2 to TRBJ2-7; 9 positions match TRBD2. V was clipped by 1 base and J by 5 bases; unmatched bases: 12. The CDR3 has 17 residues. The V gene's germline CDR1 is SGHTA and CDR2 FQGNSA. The CDR3 loop reads CASSLVPLAGSGDEQYF. DNA for the CDR3: TGTGCCAGCAGCTTAGTCCCTCTAGCGGGGAGTGGGGACGAGCAGTACTTC.

The chain carries TRBV9 and TRBJ1-4; 12 positions match TRBD1. The germline V gene encodes CDR1 SGDLS and CDR2 YYNGEE. The CDR3 is made up of 15 amino acids. V dropped 4 bases and J dropped 12; count of bases not matched to a gene: 10. CDR3 sequence: CASSSGGTGGEELFF. In DNA form, the CDR3 reads TGTGCCAGCAGCTCGGGAGGGACAGGGGGCGAGGAACTGTTTTTT.

Only a few counts were recorded for this clone. The chain joins TRBV28 to TRBJ1-4, with a tentative D call TRBD1 (5 bases). Looked up from germline, CDR1 is MDHEN and CDR2 is SYDVKM. Trimming stripped 7 bases from V and 0 bases from J, with 12 bases between. The CDR3 length is 15 residues. In DNA form, the CDR3 reads TGTGCCAGCACCGGGCAGGGTGCAACTAATGAAAAACTGTTTTTT. Translated: CASTGQGATNEKLFF.

The J gene is TRBJ1-1, the V gene TRBV10-3; 7 bases map to TRBD1. The CDR3 length is 14 residues. The junction had 3 bases not matched to a gene; V was cut back by 4 bases and J by 1 base. Per the germline V gene, CDR1 is ENHRY and CDR2 is SYGVKD. The CDR3 coding sequence is TGTGCCATCAGTGTGGGGACAGCGAACACTGAAGCTTTCTTT. The encoded protein is CAISVGTANTEAFF.